The 22 T cell receptor beta chains below were found in one sample sequenced in a study of beta chain features in type 1 diabetes (dated by TCRdb to 2017 to 2018). Points the paper makes about the study in general: Type 1 diabetes patients showed a moderate but significant shortening of TCRB CDR3 length in all four CD4+ subsets.

The receptor library was made with the immunoSEQ multiplex PCR assay. The High Capacity cDNA Reverse Transcription Kit was used to reverse transcribe all of the isolated RNA, meaning that expressed TCRB transcripts were what got sequenced. Drawn from immuneACCESS, this table holds only the in-frame rearrangements with V and J called that TCRdb kept. Clones are partly lost; checked studies trace under half to an unresolved V gene and leave the rest unexplained. This sample comprises a few hundred thousand clones, about a sixth of them detected only once. Clones ranked in the top ten supply 0.07% to 0.095% of the sample. These TCRs' antigens remain unknown. The sample taken for sequencing was naive CD4+ T cells from blood. According to the study, the label for this sample's cell subset or site signals: true naive CD4+ T cells. The receptors derive from a man younger than 45 with type 1 diabetes.

V gene TRBV2 combines with J gene TRBJ2-5, with a tentative D call TRBD2 (6 bases). The CDR3 has 13 residues. The germline V and J ends were trimmed by 4 bases and 3 bases, with 9 bases remaining between them. Germline V lookup: CDR1 SNHLY, CDR2 FYNNEI. In DNA, the CDR3 is TGTGCCAGCAGTGGAGTAGCGGAAGAGACCCAGTACTTC. Its protein product is CASSGVAEETQYF.

The chain links TRBV4-2 to TRBJ2-7; 12 nucleotides align to TRBD2. The CDR3 has 19 residues. CDR1 LGHNA and CDR2 YNFKEQ come from the germline V gene. V dropped 2 bases and J dropped 2; count of bases not matched to a gene: 13. The CDR3 spells CASSQSTLAGGLDPYEQYF. CDR3 DNA: TGTGCCAGCAGCCAAAGCACGCTAGCGGGAGGGCTCGACCCCTACGAGCAGTACTTC.

This clone has a handful of counts. The chain is built from TRBV4-2 and TRBJ2-1; the match to TRBD2 covers 10 bases. Germline V gives CDR1 LGHNA, CDR2 YNFKEQ. Trimming took 2 bases from V and 9 from J; bases not matched to a gene: 10. The CDR3 contains 16 residues. The CDR3 region is CASSQLPSGRAVEQFF. CDR3 DNA sequence: TGTGCCAGCAGCCAACTACCGAGCGGGAGGGCCGTTGAGCAGTTCTTC.

This chain's CDR3 is CATSRDWQPQHF. The CDR3 DNA follows: TGTGCCACCAGCAGAGATTGGCAGCCCCAGCATTTT. The V call is TRBV15, the J call TRBJ1-5, with no clear D. The germline V gene encodes CDR1 LNHNV and CDR2 YYDKDF (reference sequence). The V gene lost 0 bases and the J gene lost 7 bases, with 4 bases spanning the gap. The CDR3 extends over 12 amino acids.

This clone showed up just a few times. The chain has TRBV4-1 and TRBJ2-5, with a possible D match to TRBD2 (5 bases). CDR3 length equals 13 residues. V dropped 0 bases and J dropped 7 bases, with 9 bases sitting between them. Germline CDR1 is MGHRA and CDR2 is YSYEKL. The CDR3 here is CASSQEPRGTQYF. The CDR3 DNA sequence: TGCGCCAGCAGCCAAGAACCTCGGGGGACCCAGTACTTC.

This clone was seen more than once but under ten times. The V gene is TRBV9, the J gene TRBJ2-1; 7 nucleotides agree with TRBD2. Trimming cost V 0 bases and J 16 bases; bases outside gene matches: 13. Germline CDR1 reads SGDLS; CDR2 reads YYNGEE. The CDR3 length is 14 residues. CDR3 DNA: TGTGCCAGCAGCGTAGCTCCCAGCGGGATGAGCCAATTCTTC. Residues: CASSVAPSGMSQFF.

This clone was seen a handful of times. Other DNA sequences from this sample encode an identical CDR3 as well. The CDR3 here is CASRAYEQYF. The CDR3 region has the DNA TGTGCCAGCAGGGCTTACGAGCAGTACTTC. The V gene is TRBV2, the J gene TRBJ2-7, with D hard to call. The length of the CDR3 is 10 residues. Germline V CDR1 and CDR2: SNHLY, FYNNEI. Trimming took off 6 bases at V and 4 bases at J, with 4 bases between the two ends.

This clone was seen more than once but under ten times. This rearrangement joins TRBV5-4 to TRBJ2-1; D ambiguous. The CDR3 length is 14 residues. CDR1 and CDR2 from the germline V gene are SGHNT and YYREEE (reference sequence). Trimming took off 0 bases at V and 3 bases at J, with 7 bases between the two ends. The CDR3 reads CASSLAPGYNEQFF. In nucleotides, the CDR3 is TGTGCCAGCAGCTTGGCCCCAGGCTACAATGAGCAGTTCTTC.

The genes are TRBV4-1 and TRBJ2-6; weak D call: TRBD1 (6 bases). This CDR3 has 18 amino acids. The ends were cut back, 4 bases at V and 2 bases at J, with 18 bases in the middle. CDR1 MGHRA and CDR2 YSYEKL come from the germline V gene. CDR3: CASSRTQGRGAGANVLTF. The CDR3 DNA sequence: TGCGCCAGCAGCCGAACCCAGGGGCGAGGTGCTGGGGCCAACGTCCTGACTTTC.

This sequence joins TRBV7-2 and TRBJ1-5; tentative D call: TRBD1 (5 bases). The germline gives CDR1 SGHTA, CDR2 FQGNSA. Trimming removed 5 bases from V and 4 bases from J, with 9 bases in between. This CDR3 is 13 amino acids long. The DNA for the CDR3 is TGTGCCAGCAGCCGACAGCCAAATCAGCCCCAGCATTTT. As protein: CASSRQPNQPQHF.

This clone was seen once. The CDR3: CASSLALALAGDEQYF. The CDR3 nucleotides are TGCGCCAGCAGCTTGGCCTTAGCACTAGCGGGAGACGAGCAGTACTTC. V usage is TRBV4-3 and J usage is TRBJ2-7, with TRBD2 matching over 11 bases. CDR3 length equals 16 residues. V trimming: 5 bases; J trimming: 5 bases; junction bases outside the gene matches: 11. CDR1 and CDR2 from the germline V gene are LGHNA and YSLEER.

The chain carries TRBV18 and TRBJ2-7, with no clear D. CDR3 length: 14 residues. The germline V gene has CDR1 KGHSH and CDR2 LQKENI. Trimming shortened V by 3 bases and J by 3 bases, and 12 bases separated the two germline ends. The CDR3 loop reads CASSPGINNYEQYF. The CDR3 nucleotides read TGTGCCAGCTCACCGGGAATCAATAACTACGAGCAGTACTTC.

This chain joins TRBV30 and TRBJ2-5, with 7 bases lining up with TRBD1. V lost 3 bases, J lost 3 bases, and 4 bases stayed unmatched. Germline V gene sequence: CDR1 GTSNPN, CDR2 SVGIG (reference sequence). The CDR3 runs to 13 residues. DNA for the CDR3: TGTGCCTGGAGCGCCGGGACAGAAGAGACCCAGTACTTC. This encodes CAWSAGTEETQYF.

The V gene is TRBV7-9, the J gene TRBJ2-7; 14 bases are a match to TRBD2. Per germline, CDR1 SEHNR and CDR2 FQNEAQ (reference sequence). The CDR3 runs to 15 residues. The V segment lost 5 bases and the J segment 6 bases; nucleotides outside the gene matches: 6. The DNA of the CDR3 is TGTGCCAGCAGCCCAGGGACTAGCGGGAGAGGCGAGCAGTACTTC. It codes for CASSPGTSGRGEQYF.

CDR3 nucleotide sequence: TGTGCCTGGACCAAGACAGGGGGCGCGAGAGAGCAGTACTTC. Protein: CAWTKTGGAREQYF. The V call is TRBV30, the J call TRBJ2-7, with 10 positions matching TRBD1. The CDR3 contains 14 residues. Trimming at V came to 4 bases and at J to 7 bases, leaving 10 bases not matched to a gene. CDR1 and CDR2 (germline): GTSNPN, SVGIG (reference sequence).

This clone has more than one count but fewer than ten. V usage is TRBV7-3 and J usage is TRBJ2-3; 9 nucleotides align to TRBD2. J lost 2 bases, V lost 5 bases, and 8 bases had no gene match. Germline values: CDR1 SGHTA, CDR2 FQGTGA. The CDR3 spans 16 residues. As DNA, the CDR3 is TGTGCCAGCAGCCCTAGACTAGCGGACCACACAGATACGCAGTATTTT. It specifies CASSPRLADHTDTQYF.

CDR3 loop: CASSLQGEQFF. For the CDR3, the DNA is TGTGCCAGCAGTCTCCAAGGCGAGCAGTTCTTC. The J gene is TRBJ2-1, the V gene TRBV6-1, with no clear D. This CDR3 is 11 amino acids long. Trimming pared 5 bases from V and 10 bases from J, leaving 9 bases between. The germline V gene has CDR1 MNHNS and CDR2 SASEGT.

This clone appeared a few times. The chain uses TRBV7-8 and TRBJ2-7; TRBD1 matches at 7 bases. Germline V gene sequence: CDR1 SGHVS, CDR2 FQNEAQ. V lost 6 bases, J lost 6 bases, and 11 bases stayed unmatched. CDR3 length: 14 residues. The CDR3 DNA follows: TGTGCCAGCAGGACCCTGGTAGGGGGCGGCGAGCAGTACTTC. The encoded protein is CASRTLVGGGEQYF. The full variable domain, with the rest looked up from reference TRBV7-8 and TRBJ2-7, is GAGVSQSPRYKVAKRGQDVALRCDPISGHVSLFWYQQALGQGPEFLTYFQNEAQLDKSGLPSDRFFAERPEGSVSTLKIQRTQQEDSAVYLCASRTLVGGGEQYFGPGTRLTVT.

There are a few counts of this clone. The V gene is TRBV4-1, the J gene TRBJ2-5; D is unclear. V gave up 1 base and J gave up 4 bases, with 7 bases separating them. Germline CDR1 reads MGHRA; CDR2 reads YSYEKL. CDR3 length equals 13 residues. The DNA of the CDR3 is TGCGCCAGCAGCCAAGGGCAGGCAGAGACCCAGTACTTC. Protein: CASSQGQAETQYF.

This clone was observed a few times. This chain connects TRBV20-1 to TRBJ2-3; D is ambiguous. CDR3 size: 11 residues. V lost 5 bases and J 6 bases, leaving 9 bases between the germline ends. Per the germline V gene, CDR1 is DFQATT and CDR2 is SNEGSKA (reference sequence). In DNA form, the CDR3 reads TGCAGTGCTCGGGCCTGGGATACGCAGTATTTT. Translating gives CSARAWDTQYF.

The chain carries TRBV7-2 and TRBJ2-1; D is uncertain. The CDR3 contains 15 residues. The V gene lost 5 bases and the J gene lost 5 bases, with 16 bases spanning the gap. CDR1 is SGHTA, CDR2 FQGNSA, per germline. CDR3 region: CASSLWTSSNNEQFF. The CDR3 bases are TGTGCCAGCAGCCTGTGGACGTCAAGTAACAATGAGCAGTTCTTC. The full variable domain, with the rest looked up from reference TRBV7-2 and TRBJ2-1, is GAGVSQSPSNKVTEKGKDVELRCDPISGHTALYWYRQSLGQGLEFLIYFQGNSAPDKSGLPSDRFSAERTGGSVSTLTIQRTQQEDSAVYLCASSLWTSSNNEQFFGPGTRLTVL.

The chain recombines TRBV5-1 with TRBJ2-3; tentatively, D is TRBD2 (6 bases). The V and J ends lost 5 bases and 2 bases respectively, with 12 bases between them. This CDR3 has 14 residues. Germline V gives CDR1 SGHRS, CDR2 YFSETQ. CDR3 DNA: TGCGCCAGCAGGATTAGCGGCCCCACAGATACGCAGTATTTT. This translates into CASRISGPTDTQYF.